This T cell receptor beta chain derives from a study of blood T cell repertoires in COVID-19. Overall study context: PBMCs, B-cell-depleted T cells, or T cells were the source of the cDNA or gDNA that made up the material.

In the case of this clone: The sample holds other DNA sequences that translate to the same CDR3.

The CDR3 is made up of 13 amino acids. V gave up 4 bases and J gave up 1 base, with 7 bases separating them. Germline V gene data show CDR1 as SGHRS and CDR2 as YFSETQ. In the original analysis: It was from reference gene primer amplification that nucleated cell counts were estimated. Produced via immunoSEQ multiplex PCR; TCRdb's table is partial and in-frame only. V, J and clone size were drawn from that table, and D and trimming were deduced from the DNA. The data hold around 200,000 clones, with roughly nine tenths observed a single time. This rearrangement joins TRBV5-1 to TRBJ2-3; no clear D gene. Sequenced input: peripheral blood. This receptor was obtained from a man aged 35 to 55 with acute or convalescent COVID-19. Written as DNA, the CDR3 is TGCGCCAGCAGCCTTGCGGGCACAGATACGCAGTATTTT. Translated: CASSLAGTDTQYF.